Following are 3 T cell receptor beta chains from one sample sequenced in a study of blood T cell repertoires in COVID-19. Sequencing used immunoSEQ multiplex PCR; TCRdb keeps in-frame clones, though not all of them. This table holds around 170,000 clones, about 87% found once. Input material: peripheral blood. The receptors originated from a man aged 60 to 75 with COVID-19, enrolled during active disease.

The CDR3 region has the DNA TGTGCCAGCAGCGGGGACATCAATCAGCCCCAGCATTTT. Translation: CASSGDINQPQHF. The J gene is TRBJ1-5, the V gene TRBV9; the D gene is possibly TRBD1 (6 bases). The V end was cut by 3 bases, the J end by 3 bases, with 7 bases between. There are 13 residues in the CDR3. The V gene's germline CDR1 is SGDLS and CDR2 YYNGEE.

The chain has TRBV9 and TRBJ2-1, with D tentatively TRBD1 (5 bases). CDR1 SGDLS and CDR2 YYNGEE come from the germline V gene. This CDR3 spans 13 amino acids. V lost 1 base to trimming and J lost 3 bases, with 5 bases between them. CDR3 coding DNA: TGTGCCAGCAGCGTACAGGGCTACAATGAGCAGTTCTTC. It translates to CASSVQGYNEQFF.

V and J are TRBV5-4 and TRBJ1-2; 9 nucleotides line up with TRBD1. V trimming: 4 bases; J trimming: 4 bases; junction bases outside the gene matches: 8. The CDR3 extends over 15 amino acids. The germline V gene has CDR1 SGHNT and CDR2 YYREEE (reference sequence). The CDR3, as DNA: TGTGCCAGCAGCACCCGGGACAGGGATTCCTATGGCTACACCTTC. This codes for CASSTRDRDSYGYTF.